In its sample, the clone carrying this T cell receptor (beta chain) was seen once. No DNA is shown, since the ends of the CDR3 on it are uncertain; the CDR3 is the one TCRdb lists. The V gene's germline CDR1 is LGHNA and CDR2 YSLEER. Including both end residues, the CDR3 is 15 amino acids long. This sample was taken from a study of cytomegalovirus exposure and HLA in healthy donors. The PCR ran on 60 Vbeta and 13 Jbeta primers. The assay was immunoSEQ multiplex PCR, and TCRdb's table has in-frame clones only and misses some. Seen here are 150,000 to 200,000 clones, 70% to 80% observed once, and the top ten hold 1.6%.

Sequenced sample: PBMCs. This clonotype was obtained from a woman between 45 and 65 years old in good health and CMV-seronegative. The gene calls are TRBV4-3 and TRBJ1-1; TRBD1, the table's D call, lacks a check against the DNA. This chain's CDR3 is CASSQVGTGARYPFF.